This T cell receptor (beta chain) was identified in a study of CD8 T cells in ankylosing spondylitis. Quantitative barcoded 5'-RACE was used to prepare TCR beta libraries. TCRdb ran MiXCR on the 5' RACE reads and lists one entry per CDR3 protein. The sample includes about 400,000 distinct CDR3 sequences, 20% to 25% of them seen just once. This clonotype was seen more than once but under ten times. The antigen is unknown. Whole-study results and caveats: Some of these motif variants have turned up before, in reports on reactive arthritis synovial fluid and blood. Among TCR beta sequences, a motif of 7 to 9 highly homologous variants appeared characteristic of ankylosing spondylitis blood. Disease-linked clones were reportedly significantly enriched in matched ankylosing spondylitis synovial fluid.

The V gene's germline CDR1 is MGHRA and CDR2 YSYEKL. The V end lost 4 bases, the J end lost 5 bases, and 13 bases lay between the germline ends. The CDR3 totals 14 residues. The chain carries TRBV4-1 and TRBJ2-3; D not certain. This clonotype was sampled from a male donor with ankylosing spondylitis or in good health (not recorded which). The sample comprised blood, either unsorted or a sorted T cell fraction (not recorded which). CDR3 sequence: CASSPRSLQDTQYF. The CDR3 nucleotides are TGCGCCAGCAGCCCGAGATCCCTGCAAGATACGCAGTATTTT.